This entry lists 14 T cell receptor beta chains sequenced from one sample in a study of blood T cell repertoires in COVID-19. Profiled with immunoSEQ multiplex PCR; TCRdb holds only in-frame clones, not every one. The sample records over 35,000 clones, approximately 89% being singletons. Sequencing input: peripheral blood. These receptor sequences come from a man aged 60 to 69 with active or convalescent COVID-19.

J is TRBJ2-7 and V is TRBV19; 8 bases are shared with TRBD2. V shed 11 bases, J shed 7 bases, and the junction held 13 bases outside the gene matches. The CDR3 covers 13 residues. CDR1 is LNHDA, CDR2 SQIVND, per germline (reference sequence). CDR3 amino acids: CASSPGLVGEQYV. CDR3 DNA: TGTGCCTCCTCGCCGGGACTAGTCGGTGAGCAGTACGTC.

The chain couples TRBV27 to TRBJ1-2, with D possibly being TRBD1 (6 bases). The CDR3 sequence is 12 residues long. The V end lost 6 bases, the J end lost 7 bases, and 12 bases lay between the germline ends. Germline V lookup: CDR1 MNHEY, CDR2 SMNVEV (reference sequence). DNA for the CDR3: TGTGCCAGCAGCAAGGGGGGGGCTGGCTACACCTTC. Protein product: CASSKGGAGYTF.

The chain links TRBV20-1 to TRBJ2-3; a possible D gene is TRBD1 (6 bases). V dropped 1 base and J dropped 13 bases, with 9 bases sitting between them. The CDR3 consists of 10 residues. Germline V gene data show CDR1 as DFQATT and CDR2 as SNEGSKA (reference sequence). DNA of the CDR3: TGCAGTGCTAGAGGGAACAGGGAGTATTTT. This translates into CSARGNREYF.

The chain employs TRBV5-4 and TRBJ1-2; D remains unclear. The CDR3 length is 13 residues. The germline gives CDR1 SGHNT, CDR2 YYREEE (reference sequence). The V and J ends lost 5 bases and 8 bases respectively, with 16 bases between them. The CDR3 coding sequence is TGTGCCAGCAGTACCGACCAGGTGGTGGGCTACACCTTC. Encoded protein: CASSTDQVVGYTF.

J is TRBJ2-7 and V is TRBV4-3; D is unclear. The CDR3 is 15 residues long. Trimming stripped 0 bases from V and 4 bases from J, with 13 bases between. Germline values: CDR1 LGHNA, CDR2 YSLEER. The CDR3 protein is CASSQDQAPYYEQYV. For the CDR3, the DNA is TGCGCCAGCAGCCAAGATCAGGCCCCGTATTACGAGCAGTACGTC.

V and J are TRBV11-2 and TRBJ2-5; D is possibly TRBD2 (6 bases). CDR1 is SGHAT, CDR2 FQNNGV, per germline. The CDR3 totals 11 residues. Trimming pared 4 bases from V and 9 bases from J, leaving 9 bases between. CDR3 sequence (DNA): TGTGCCAGCAGCTACGGAGGGTCCCAGTACTTC. Its protein is CASSYGGSQYF.

The V gene is TRBV4-1, the J gene TRBJ2-2; 8 bases are a match to TRBD2. V was pared by 3 bases and J by 10 bases, with 10 bases of the junction left unmatched. CDR1 MGHRA and CDR2 YSYEKL come from the germline V gene. The CDR3 length is 15 residues. The CDR3 sequence: CASSQVAGRSEELFF. CDR3 coding DNA: TGCGCCAGCAGCCAGGTAGCGGGAAGGTCGGAGGAGCTGTTTTTT.

The V and J genes are TRBV11-2 and TRBJ2-5; 14 positions match TRBD2. V trimming: 8 bases; J trimming: 4 bases; junction bases outside the gene matches: 15. Germline CDR1 is SGHAT and CDR2 is FQNNGV. The CDR3 is 18 amino acids. CDR3 protein: CASAFNGGTSGRRETQYF. CDR3 DNA: TGTGCCAGCGCCTTCAACGGGGGGACTAGCGGGAGACGAGAGACCCAGTACTTC.

The chain uses TRBV19 and TRBJ1-3; 7 bases are a match to TRBD1. Germline V gene sequence: CDR1 LNHDA, CDR2 SQIVND (reference sequence). The CDR3 is made up of 16 amino acids. Trimming cost V 5 bases and J 4 bases; bases outside gene matches: 11. CDR3 in amino acids: CASSFRVQGNGNTIYF. The CDR3 bases are TGTGCCAGTAGTTTCCGGGTACAGGGGAACGGAAACACCATATATTTT.

The CDR3 loop is CASSKVIAGPYEQYV. The CDR3 DNA sequence: TGTGCCAGCAGCAAAGTGATAGCGGGACCGTACGAGCAGTACGTC. The chain joins TRBV21-1 to TRBJ2-7; the listed D gene, TRBD2, was not tested against the DNA. TRBV21-1 is recorded as a pseudogene. CDR3 size: 15 residues.

CDR3 nucleotides: TGTGCCAGCAGCGCCAGGGGTATAGGTTCACCCCTCCACTTT. Translation: CASSARGIGSPLHF. V is TRBV9 and J is TRBJ1-6; D perhaps matches TRBD1 (6 bases). This CDR3 contains 14 residues. Germline V gene lookup returns CDR1 SGDLS and CDR2 YYNGEE. The V end was cut by 3 bases, the J end by 9 bases, with 13 bases between.

The chain is built from TRBV27 and TRBJ1-2, with 9 bases that match TRBD1. The CDR3 totals 13 residues. CDR1 is MNHEY, CDR2 SMNVEV, per germline (reference sequence). The CDR3 sequence: CATRRDRAYGYTF. DNA for the CDR3: TGTGCTACCCGGCGGGACAGGGCCTATGGCTACACCTTC.

This sequence joins TRBV11-3 and TRBJ2-1; D gene uncertain. Trimming took 1 base from V and 15 from J, leaving 16 bases between them. Looked up from germline, CDR1 is SGHNT and CDR2 is YENEEA. This CDR3 is built from 13 residues. In DNA form, the CDR3 reads TGTGCCAGCAGCTTAGTCTCTAGTGAAGTCTTGTTCTTC. It yields the protein CASSLVSSEVLFF. The complete variable domain, with remaining parts taken from reference TRBV11-3 and TRBJ2-1, reads EAGVVQSPRYKIIEKKQPVAFWCNPISGHNTLYWYLQNLGQGPELLIRYENEEAVDDSQLPKDRFSAERLKGVDSTLKIQPAELGDSAVYLCASSLVSSEVLFFGPGTRLTVL.

In DNA form, the CDR3 reads TGTGCCAGCAGAGCGGACAGGGACTTCAATCAGCCCCAGCATTTT. The encoded protein is CASRADRDFNQPQHF. The gene calls are TRBV2 and TRBJ1-5; 8 bases match TRBD1. This CDR3 is 15 amino acids long. Germline V gene sequence: CDR1 SNHLY, CDR2 FYNNEI. V dropped 6 bases and J dropped 3; count of bases not matched to a gene: 7.